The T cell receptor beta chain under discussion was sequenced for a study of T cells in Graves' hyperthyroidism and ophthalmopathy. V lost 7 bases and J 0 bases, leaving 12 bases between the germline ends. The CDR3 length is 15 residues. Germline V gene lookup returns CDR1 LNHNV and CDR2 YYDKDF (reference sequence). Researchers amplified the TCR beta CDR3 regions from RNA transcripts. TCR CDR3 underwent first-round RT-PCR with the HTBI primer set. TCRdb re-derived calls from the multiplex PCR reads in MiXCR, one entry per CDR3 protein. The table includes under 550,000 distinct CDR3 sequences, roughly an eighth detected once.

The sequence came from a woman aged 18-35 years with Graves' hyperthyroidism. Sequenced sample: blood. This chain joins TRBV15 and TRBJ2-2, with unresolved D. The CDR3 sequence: CATTVLEANTGELFF. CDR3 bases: TGTGCCACCACCGTGCTGGAAGCGAACACCGGGGAGCTGTTTTTT.